This record concerns one T cell receptor (beta chain) sequence. Its recognized antigen is unknown. The input lacks base qualities; no much larger clone sits a single base away. The sample comes from a study of identical twins (dated by TCRdb to about 2016). With respect to the entire study: To test whether fetal clonotypes persist, the study used deep sequencing on TCR alpha and beta repertoires from monozygotic twins, unrelated adults of various ages, and cord blood. To rule out contamination, the twin experiments were replicated at different times with different library preparation protocols. Here is what the overall study found, with its caveats: Abundant cord blood beta clonotypes had fewer insertions, young adult naive repertoires showed a similar but weaker trend, and memory repertoires showed no such trend. Because the same donors could not be followed over many years, conclusions were based on cross-sectional statistical analysis. Invariant T cells such as MAIT and iNKT could partly confound zero-insertion analyses, though diverse VJ usage argued against this for most clonotypes. Out-of-frame TCR alpha sharing in monozygotic twins was systematically underestimated by recombination models, whereas sharing between unrelated individuals was in agreement with the recombination models. Out-of-frame TCR alpha sequences shared between twins showed an excess of low generation-probability sequences compared with coincidental sharing between unrelated individuals. In beta out-of-frame sequences, excess twin sharing was weaker, because having fewer shared sequences lowered the signal-to-noise ratio.

From the germline V gene, CDR1 is MNHNS and CDR2 is SASEGT. The CDR3 runs 15 residues from the cysteine to the phenylalanine. Kept here is only the CDR3 DNA, which spans 45 bases and is read in frame from base 1. The junction carries 21 bases between V and J, which are trimmed by 5 bases and 8 bases respectively. The library was obtained by 5' RACE. The sample was run on an Illumina HiSeq 2000. Template switching added a universal primer binding site, and the final cDNA carried a unique molecular identifier that allowed TCR cDNA molecules to be counted accurately. Specific primers in the conserved constant-segment region were used to synthesize first-strand cDNA for the TCR alpha and beta chains. To control for contamination, every cDNA library was double barcoded, receiving both a SMART-Mk sample barcode and Illumina barcodes. TruSeq adapter sequences, together with Illumina sample barcodes, were added in two successive PCR steps. The Illumina HiSeq platform was used with custom primers to sequence TCR alpha and beta cDNA libraries. The original pipeline was this. Raw reads were processed with MiGEC to extract unique molecular identifiers, and MiXCR was used to determine CDR3 positions. Recombination models were inferred per individual with the repgenHMM and IGoR tools using an EM algorithm. Shared clonotype analysis was performed with the tcR package in R, normalizing sharing by the product of cloneset sizes. Out-of-frame nonproductive sequences were analyzed to study raw recombination free of thymic and clonal selection effects. TCRdb handled the public reads itself, with Q25 trimming in fastp and clone calling in MiXCR, and kept productive beta chains. Each CDR3 protein gets just one entry, which takes the most common genes and DNA from the rows behind it. None of the V and J calls come from the authors' own analysis; TCRdb made them. Here the sample has approximately 500,000 distinct CDR3 sequences; 20% to 30% occur a single time. About 3% of the sample lies in the top ten.

All donors were healthy Caucasians. The twin cohort consisted of three pairs of female monozygotic twins, all aged roughly 18 to 30 years. Positive isolation kits from Invitrogen were used to isolate the CD4+ and CD8+ T cell populations. The same sample was also used in a study of T cells expressing NK-cell markers. The other study reports the following: In sorted CD3+CD56+NKG2C+, CD3+CD56+NKG2C- and CD3+CD56-NKG2C+ T-cell subsets from 8 or 9 donors, TCR beta-chain repertoires were profiled. Among the eight sequenced donors, seven were HCMV-seropositive and one was HCMV-seronegative. To restrict sorting to alphabetaTCR-expressing T cells, an anti-gammadeltaTCR antibody was added in several experiments. In roughly six donors, the dominant CD3+CD56+NKG2C+ clonotypes ranked among the top 10 CD8+ clonotypes, making up roughly 1.0-8% of CD8+ T cells. Those dominant clonotypes were again the most abundant among CD3+CD56-NKG2C+ cells in a handful of donors, at roughly 25-65%. Whether the expanded NKG2C-expressing T cell clones were specific for HCMV antigens was left unclear. The eight sequenced donors were randomly selected healthy volunteers, three men and five women. To determine HCMV serostatus, a commercial ELISA kit was used to detect HCMV-specific IgG in serum. MIGEC was used to demultiplex reads and group the reads by UMI, and MiTCR was used to assemble and quantify clonotypes. Only TCR cDNA sequences supported by at least two reads were kept to exclude erroneous sequences. The tcR package was used for downstream repertoire analysis, and clonotypes were matched across fractions by CDR3 nucleotide sequence plus V segment. Antigen specificity was annotated against VDJdb with VDJmatch, allowing one amino acid substitution in CDR3.

The receptor was isolated from a young woman in good health. Material: CD4+ T cells sorted from blood. The chain was built from TRBV6-1 and TRBJ1-2; the D gene cannot be resolved reliably. The CDR3 corresponds to CASSTLMPSNRGYTF. The DNA sequence follows: TGTGCCAGCAGTACCCTTATGCCCAGCAATAGGGGCTACACCTTC.